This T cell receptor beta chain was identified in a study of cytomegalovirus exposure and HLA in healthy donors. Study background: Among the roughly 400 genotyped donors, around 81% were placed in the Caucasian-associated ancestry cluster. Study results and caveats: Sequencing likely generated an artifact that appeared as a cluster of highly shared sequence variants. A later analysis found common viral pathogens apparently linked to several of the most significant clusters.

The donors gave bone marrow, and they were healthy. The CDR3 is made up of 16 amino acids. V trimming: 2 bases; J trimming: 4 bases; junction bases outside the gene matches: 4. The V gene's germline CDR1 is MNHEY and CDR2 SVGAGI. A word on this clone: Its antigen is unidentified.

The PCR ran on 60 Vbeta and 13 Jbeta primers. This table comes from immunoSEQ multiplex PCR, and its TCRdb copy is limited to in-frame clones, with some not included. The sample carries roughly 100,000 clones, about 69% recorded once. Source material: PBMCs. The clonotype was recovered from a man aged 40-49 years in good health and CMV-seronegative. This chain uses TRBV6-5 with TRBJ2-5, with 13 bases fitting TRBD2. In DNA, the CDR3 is TGTGCCAGCAGTTACGGACTAGCGGGAGAGGTAGAGACCCAGTACTTC. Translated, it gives CASSYGLAGEVETQYF.